The T cell receptor (beta chain) described here comes from a study of shared clonotypes between healthy human individuals. Sequencing was performed with immunoSEQ multiplex PCR; in TCRdb, only in-frame clones are kept and a portion is missing. The sample carries approximately 1.5 million clones, 95% to 99% recorded once. The V end lost 0 bases, the J end lost 9 bases, and 6 bases lay between the germline ends. This CDR3 has 11 residues. Germline loops: CDR1 SGDLS, CDR2 YYNGEE. Sequenced input: naive CD4+ T cells sorted from blood. Regarding subset: CD45RA+ positively selected. This TCR was sampled from a man aged 25 to 40 in good health. The genes are TRBV9 and TRBJ1-2; D ambiguous. CDR3 sequence: CASSVVLSYTF. The CDR3, as DNA: TGTGCCAGCAGCGTAGTCCTTAGCTACACCTTC.